This T cell receptor (beta chain) was sequenced during a study of blood T cell repertoires in COVID-19. The overall study: Acute-phase and convalescent COVID-19 samples originated in the United States, Italy and Spain. T cells, B-cell-depleted T cells, or PBMCs provided the cDNA or gDNA that served as material.

Seattle's enrolled individuals joined amid active infection and were then monitored longitudinally. Methods used by the authors: Estimates of nucleated cell counts were drawn from the amplification of reference gene primers. Profiling relied on immunoSEQ multiplex PCR, and the TCRdb table lists in-frame clones only, not all of them. For V, J and clone size, that table is used; D and trimming come from the DNA. The sample contains roughly 130,000 clones, around nine tenths of which appear only once. The V end was cut by 5 bases, the J end by 5 bases, with 4 bases between. The germline gives CDR1 KGHDR, CDR2 SFDVKD. The CDR3 runs to 11 residues.

The source of this sequence is a man in his fifties or sixties with COVID-19, enrolled during active disease. The J gene is TRBJ2-3, the V gene TRBV24-1; D not certain. The sample consisted of peripheral blood. CDR3 DNA: TGTGCCACCAGTGCAGGAGATACGCAGTATTTT. This translates into CATSAGDTQYF.